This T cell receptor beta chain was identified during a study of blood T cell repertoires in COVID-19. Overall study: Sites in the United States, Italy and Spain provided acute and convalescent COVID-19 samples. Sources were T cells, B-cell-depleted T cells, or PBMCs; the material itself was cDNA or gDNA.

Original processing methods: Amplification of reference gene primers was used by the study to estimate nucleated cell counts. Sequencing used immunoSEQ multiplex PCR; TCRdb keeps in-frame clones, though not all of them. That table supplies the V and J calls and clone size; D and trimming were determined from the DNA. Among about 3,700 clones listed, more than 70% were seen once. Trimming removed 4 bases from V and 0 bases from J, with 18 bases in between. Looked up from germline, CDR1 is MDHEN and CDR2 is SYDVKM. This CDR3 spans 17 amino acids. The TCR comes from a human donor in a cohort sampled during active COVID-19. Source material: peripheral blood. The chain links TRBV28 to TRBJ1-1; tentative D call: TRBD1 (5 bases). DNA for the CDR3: TGTGCCAGCAGTTCCAGAAATCGACAGAAAATGAACACTGAAGCTTTCTTT. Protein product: CASSSRNRQKMNTEAFF.